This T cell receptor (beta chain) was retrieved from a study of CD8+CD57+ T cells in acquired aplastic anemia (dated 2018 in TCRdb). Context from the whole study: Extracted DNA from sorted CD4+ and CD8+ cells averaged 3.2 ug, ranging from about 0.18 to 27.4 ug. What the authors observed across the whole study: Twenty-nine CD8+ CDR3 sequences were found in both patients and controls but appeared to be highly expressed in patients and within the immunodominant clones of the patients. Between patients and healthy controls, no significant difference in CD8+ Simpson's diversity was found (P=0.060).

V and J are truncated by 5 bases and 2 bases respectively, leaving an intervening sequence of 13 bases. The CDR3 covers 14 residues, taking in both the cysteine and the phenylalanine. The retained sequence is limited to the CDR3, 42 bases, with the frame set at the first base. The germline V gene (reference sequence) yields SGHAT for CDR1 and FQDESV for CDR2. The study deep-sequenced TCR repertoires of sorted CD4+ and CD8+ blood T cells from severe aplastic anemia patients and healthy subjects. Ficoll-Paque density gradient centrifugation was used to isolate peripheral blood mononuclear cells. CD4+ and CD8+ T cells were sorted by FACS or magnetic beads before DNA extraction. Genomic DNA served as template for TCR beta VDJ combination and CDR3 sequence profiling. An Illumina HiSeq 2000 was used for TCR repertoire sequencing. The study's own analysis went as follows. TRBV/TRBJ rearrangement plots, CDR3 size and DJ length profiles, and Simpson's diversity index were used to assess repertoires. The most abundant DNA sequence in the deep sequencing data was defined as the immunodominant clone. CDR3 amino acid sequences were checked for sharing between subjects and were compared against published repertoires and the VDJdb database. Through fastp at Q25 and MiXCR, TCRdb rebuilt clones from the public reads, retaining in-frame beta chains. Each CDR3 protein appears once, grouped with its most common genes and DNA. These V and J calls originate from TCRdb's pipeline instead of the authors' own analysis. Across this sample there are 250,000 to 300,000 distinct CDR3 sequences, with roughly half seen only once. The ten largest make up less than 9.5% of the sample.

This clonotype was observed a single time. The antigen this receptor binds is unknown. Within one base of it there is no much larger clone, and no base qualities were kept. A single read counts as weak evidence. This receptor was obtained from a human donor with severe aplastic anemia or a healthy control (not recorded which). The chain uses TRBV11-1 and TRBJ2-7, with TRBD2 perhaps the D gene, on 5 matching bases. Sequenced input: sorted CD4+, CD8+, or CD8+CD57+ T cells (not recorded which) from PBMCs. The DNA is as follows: TGTGCCAGCAGCCCAGGACTGGGGACCTACGAGCAGTACTTC. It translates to CASSPGLGTYEQYF. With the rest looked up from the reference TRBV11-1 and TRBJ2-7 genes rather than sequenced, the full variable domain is EAEVAQSPRYKITEKSQAVAFWCDPISGHATLYWYRQILGQGPELLVQFQDESVVDDSQLPKDRFSAERLKGVDSTLKIQPAELGDSAMYLCASSPGLGTYEQYFGPGTRLTVT.